This T cell receptor (beta chain) was retrieved from a study of T cells in Graves' hyperthyroidism and ophthalmopathy. Study-level background: Any treatment followed the collection of peripheral blood at initial diagnosis.

V gave up 3 bases and J gave up 6 bases; unmatched junction bases: 6. In germline, CDR1 is MNHEY, CDR2 SMNVEV (reference sequence). This CDR3 has 15 amino acids. RNA transcripts provided the source from which TCR beta CDR3 regions were amplified. The primer set for the first-round RT-PCR of the TCR CDR3 was HTBI. Each CDR3 protein is one row after TCRdb ran MiXCR on the multiplex PCR reads. This sample has approximately 690,000 distinct CDR3 sequences, with roughly 15% found just once. This clonotype was seen repeatedly, ten times or more. The source of this sequence is a woman aged 45-60 years with Graves' ophthalmopathy. Sequencing was performed on blood. The chain couples TRBV27 to TRBJ2-7; the match to TRBD2 covers 12 bases. CDR3 protein: CASSLSTSGSTEQYF. The CDR3 region has the DNA TGTGCCAGCAGTTTGTCGACTAGCGGGAGCACCGAGCAGTACTTC.